This TCR beta chain was sequenced during a study of control samples from healthy donors and cancer patients (TCRdb year 2020). Worth noting for this clone: Its antigen is currently not known. No base quality information exists; no much larger clone differs at one position.

The library relied on the immunoSEQ multiplex PCR assay. Sourced from immuneACCESS, this table was stored by TCRdb with only in-frame sequences that have V and J called. A share of the clones is absent; for the studies checked, an unresolved V gene accounts for under half, and the remainder has no known explanation. The sample data list more than 65,000 clones, and approximately 90% of these were observed just once. The ten biggest clones cover over 1.5% of the sample. CDR1 and CDR2 were assigned from the germline V gene (reference sequence) as LNHDA and SQIVND. Spanning cysteine to phenylalanine, the CDR3 consists of 15 amino acids. Only the CDR3 DNA stays, 45 bases, in frame from base 1. Relative to germline, V is 9 bases shorter and J is 0 bases shorter, with 15 bases between their ends.

The chain couples TRBV19 to TRBJ1-3; a confident D gene designation cannot be given. The sample comprised PBMCs. The receptor was derived from a woman in her sixties with head and neck cancer. The nucleotide sequence is TGTGCCAGCGGGCCTGGGCAGACCTCTGGAAACACCATATATTTT. This gives the protein CASGPGQTSGNTIYF.